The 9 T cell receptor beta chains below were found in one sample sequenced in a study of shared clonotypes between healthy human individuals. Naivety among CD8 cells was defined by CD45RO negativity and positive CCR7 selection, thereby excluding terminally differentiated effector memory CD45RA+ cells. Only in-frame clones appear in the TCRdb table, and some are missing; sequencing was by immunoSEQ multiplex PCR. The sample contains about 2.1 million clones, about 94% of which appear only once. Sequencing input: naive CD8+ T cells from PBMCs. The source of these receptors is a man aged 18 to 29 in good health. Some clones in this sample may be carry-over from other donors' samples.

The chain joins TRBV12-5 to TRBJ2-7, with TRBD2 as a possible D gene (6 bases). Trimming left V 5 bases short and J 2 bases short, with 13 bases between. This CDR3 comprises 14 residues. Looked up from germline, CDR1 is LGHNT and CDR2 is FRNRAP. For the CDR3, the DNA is TGTGCTAGTGGTACCGGAGGGCCCGCCTACGAGCAGTACTTC. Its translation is CASGTGGPAYEQYF.

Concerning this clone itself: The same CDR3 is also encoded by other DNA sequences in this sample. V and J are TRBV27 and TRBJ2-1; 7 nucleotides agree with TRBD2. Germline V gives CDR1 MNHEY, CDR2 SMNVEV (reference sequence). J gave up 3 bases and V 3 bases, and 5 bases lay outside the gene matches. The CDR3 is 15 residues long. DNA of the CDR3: TGTGCCAGCAGTTTGGCGGGGGAAGGCTACAATGAGCAGTTCTTC. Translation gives CASSLAGEGYNEQFF.

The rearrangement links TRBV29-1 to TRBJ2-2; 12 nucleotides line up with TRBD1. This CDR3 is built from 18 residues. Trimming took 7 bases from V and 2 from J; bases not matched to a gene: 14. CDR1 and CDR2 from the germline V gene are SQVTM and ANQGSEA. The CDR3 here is CSALTGQGAPINTGELFF. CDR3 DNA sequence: TGCAGCGCCCTTACGGGACAGGGGGCCCCCATAAACACCGGGGAGCTGTTTTTT.

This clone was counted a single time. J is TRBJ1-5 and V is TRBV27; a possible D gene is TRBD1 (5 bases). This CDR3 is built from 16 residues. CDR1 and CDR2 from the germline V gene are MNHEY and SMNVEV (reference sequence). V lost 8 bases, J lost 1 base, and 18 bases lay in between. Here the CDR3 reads CASRSAGTVSNQPQHF. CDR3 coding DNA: TGTGCCAGCCGTTCCGCCGGGACGGTCAGCAATCAGCCCCAGCATTTT.

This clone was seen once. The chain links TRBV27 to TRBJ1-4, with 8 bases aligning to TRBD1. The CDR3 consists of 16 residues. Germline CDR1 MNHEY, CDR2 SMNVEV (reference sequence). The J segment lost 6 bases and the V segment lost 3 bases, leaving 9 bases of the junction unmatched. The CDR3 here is CASSFTGGGLYEKLFF. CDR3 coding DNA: TGTGCCAGCAGTTTTACAGGGGGGGGATTGTATGAAAAACTGTTTTTT.

The CDR3 is CASSLGSIPYEQYF. DNA of the CDR3: TGCGCCAGCAGCTTGGGTTCTATCCCCTACGAGCAGTACTTC. This sequence joins TRBV5-1 and TRBJ2-7; D unresolved. The germline V and J ends were trimmed by 0 bases and 2 bases, with 9 bases remaining between them. This CDR3 region has 14 residues. Germline CDR1 reads SGHRS; CDR2 reads YFSETQ.

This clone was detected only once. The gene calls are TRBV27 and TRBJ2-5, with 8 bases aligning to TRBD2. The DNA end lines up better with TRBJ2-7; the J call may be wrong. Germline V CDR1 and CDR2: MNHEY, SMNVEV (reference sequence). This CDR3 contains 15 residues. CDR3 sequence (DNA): TGTGCCAGCAGTTTATCAGCGGGAGTCCCCTACGAGCAGTACTTC. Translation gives CASSLSAGVPYEQYF.

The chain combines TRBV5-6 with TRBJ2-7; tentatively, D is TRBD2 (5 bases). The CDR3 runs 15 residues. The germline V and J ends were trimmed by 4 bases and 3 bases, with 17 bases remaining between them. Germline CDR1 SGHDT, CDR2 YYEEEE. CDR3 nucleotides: TGTGCCAGCAGCCTGGGAGAGGGTATTTTCTACGAGCAGTACTTC. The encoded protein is CASSLGEGIFYEQYF. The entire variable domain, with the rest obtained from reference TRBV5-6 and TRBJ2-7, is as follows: DAGVTQSPTHLIKTRGQQVTLRCSPKSGHDTVSWYQQALGQGPQFIFQYYEEEERQRGNFPDRFSGHQFPNYSSELNVNALLLGDSALYLCASSLGEGIFYEQYFGPGTRLTVT.

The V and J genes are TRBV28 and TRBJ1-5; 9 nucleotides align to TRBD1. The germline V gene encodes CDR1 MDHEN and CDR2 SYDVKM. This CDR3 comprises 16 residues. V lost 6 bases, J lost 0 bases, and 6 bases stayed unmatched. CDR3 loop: CASSAGTGFSNQPQHF. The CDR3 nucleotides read TGTGCCAGCAGCGCCGGGACAGGGTTTAGCAATCAGCCCCAGCATTTT.